Shown below are 8 T cell receptor beta chains from a single sample sequenced in a study of cytomegalovirus exposure and HLA in healthy donors. The study ran its PCR with 60 Vbeta and 13 Jbeta primers. Sequencing used immunoSEQ multiplex PCR; TCRdb keeps in-frame clones, though not all of them. The sample lists approximately 100,000 clones, 70% seen once, with approximately 11% in the top ten. Sequencing used PBMCs. These receptors were collected from a man aged 40-50 years in good health and CMV-seropositive.

V usage is TRBV9 and J usage is TRBJ2-3; D call uncertain. Trimming took off 0 bases at V and 2 bases at J, with 7 bases between the two ends. Germline assignment: CDR1 SGDLS and CDR2 YYNGEE. This CDR3 is built from 14 residues. In nucleotides, the CDR3 is TGTGCCAGCAGCGTAGAAACAGACACAGATACGCAGTATTTT. This gives the protein CASSVETDTDTQYF.

The chain links TRBV2 to TRBJ1-2; 9 positions match TRBD1. J gave up 12 bases and V 4 bases, and 6 bases lay outside the gene matches. This CDR3 spans 12 amino acids. Germline CDR1 is SNHLY and CDR2 is FYNNEI. The CDR3 loop is CASSGGDRVHTF. Written as DNA, the CDR3 is TGTGCCAGCAGTGGAGGGGACAGGGTCCACACCTTC.

The chain has TRBV27 and TRBJ2-2, with 8 nucleotides matching TRBD2. The germline gives CDR1 MNHEY, CDR2 SMNVEV (reference sequence). V gave up 4 bases and J gave up 7 bases; unmatched junction bases: 20. CDR3 length: 19 amino acids. The CDR3 DNA reads TGTGCCAGCAGTTCCCGATCGCGCGGGAGGCTCCCCGGGGGCGGGGAGCTGTTTTTT. This codes for CASSSRSRGRLPGGGELFF.

This clone was observed a few times. The V call is TRBV19, the J call TRBJ2-7, with 7 bases identical to TRBD2. The CDR3 length is 15 residues. Germline V gene lookup returns CDR1 LNHDA and CDR2 SQIVND (reference sequence). The V gene end was trimmed by 1 base and the J gene end by 3 bases; junction bases not matched to a gene: 6. The CDR3 reads CASSIGGGSNYEQYF. CDR3 bases: TGTGCCAGTAGTATAGGTGGCGGGAGTAACTACGAGCAGTACTTC.

This chain uses TRBV7-3 with TRBJ2-1, with TRBD1 as a possible D gene (6 bases). The germline V gene encodes CDR1 SGHTA and CDR2 FQGTGA. CDR3 length equals 16 residues. V lost 5 bases to trimming and J lost 5 bases, with 19 bases between them. CDR3 DNA: TGTGCCAGCAGCCTCACGCCAGGGGTTAAGGACAATGAGCAGTTCTTC. It codes for CASSLTPGVKDNEQFF.

The chain recombines TRBV18 with TRBJ1-1; 8 bases align to TRBD1. Germline CDR1 and CDR2: KGHSH and LQKENI. Germline trimming cut 3 bases from V and 11 bases from J; bases unmatched to any gene: 8. This CDR3 has 13 amino acids. Here the CDR3 reads CASSPDRDFGAFF. The CDR3 DNA follows: TGTGCCAGCTCACCGGACAGGGACTTCGGGGCTTTCTTT.

The chain couples TRBV2 to TRBJ2-2; tentative D call: TRBD2 (5 bases). Germline CDR1 SNHLY, CDR2 FYNNEI. V shed 1 base and J shed 4 bases, with 10 bases lying between them. CDR3 length: 15 amino acids. As DNA, the CDR3 is TGTGCCAGCAGTGAAGAGGGAGCGGTCACCGGGGAGCTGTTTTTT. Translated, it gives CASSEEGAVTGELFF.

The rearrangement links TRBV6-1 to TRBJ2-2; 7 bases line up with TRBD1. Germline CDR1 MNHNS, CDR2 SASEGT. CDR3 length equals 14 residues. V dropped 6 bases and J dropped 1; count of bases not matched to a gene: 2. CDR3 loop: CASRWTGNTGELFF. The CDR3 coding sequence is TGTGCCAGCAGATGGACAGGGAACACCGGGGAGCTGTTTTTT.